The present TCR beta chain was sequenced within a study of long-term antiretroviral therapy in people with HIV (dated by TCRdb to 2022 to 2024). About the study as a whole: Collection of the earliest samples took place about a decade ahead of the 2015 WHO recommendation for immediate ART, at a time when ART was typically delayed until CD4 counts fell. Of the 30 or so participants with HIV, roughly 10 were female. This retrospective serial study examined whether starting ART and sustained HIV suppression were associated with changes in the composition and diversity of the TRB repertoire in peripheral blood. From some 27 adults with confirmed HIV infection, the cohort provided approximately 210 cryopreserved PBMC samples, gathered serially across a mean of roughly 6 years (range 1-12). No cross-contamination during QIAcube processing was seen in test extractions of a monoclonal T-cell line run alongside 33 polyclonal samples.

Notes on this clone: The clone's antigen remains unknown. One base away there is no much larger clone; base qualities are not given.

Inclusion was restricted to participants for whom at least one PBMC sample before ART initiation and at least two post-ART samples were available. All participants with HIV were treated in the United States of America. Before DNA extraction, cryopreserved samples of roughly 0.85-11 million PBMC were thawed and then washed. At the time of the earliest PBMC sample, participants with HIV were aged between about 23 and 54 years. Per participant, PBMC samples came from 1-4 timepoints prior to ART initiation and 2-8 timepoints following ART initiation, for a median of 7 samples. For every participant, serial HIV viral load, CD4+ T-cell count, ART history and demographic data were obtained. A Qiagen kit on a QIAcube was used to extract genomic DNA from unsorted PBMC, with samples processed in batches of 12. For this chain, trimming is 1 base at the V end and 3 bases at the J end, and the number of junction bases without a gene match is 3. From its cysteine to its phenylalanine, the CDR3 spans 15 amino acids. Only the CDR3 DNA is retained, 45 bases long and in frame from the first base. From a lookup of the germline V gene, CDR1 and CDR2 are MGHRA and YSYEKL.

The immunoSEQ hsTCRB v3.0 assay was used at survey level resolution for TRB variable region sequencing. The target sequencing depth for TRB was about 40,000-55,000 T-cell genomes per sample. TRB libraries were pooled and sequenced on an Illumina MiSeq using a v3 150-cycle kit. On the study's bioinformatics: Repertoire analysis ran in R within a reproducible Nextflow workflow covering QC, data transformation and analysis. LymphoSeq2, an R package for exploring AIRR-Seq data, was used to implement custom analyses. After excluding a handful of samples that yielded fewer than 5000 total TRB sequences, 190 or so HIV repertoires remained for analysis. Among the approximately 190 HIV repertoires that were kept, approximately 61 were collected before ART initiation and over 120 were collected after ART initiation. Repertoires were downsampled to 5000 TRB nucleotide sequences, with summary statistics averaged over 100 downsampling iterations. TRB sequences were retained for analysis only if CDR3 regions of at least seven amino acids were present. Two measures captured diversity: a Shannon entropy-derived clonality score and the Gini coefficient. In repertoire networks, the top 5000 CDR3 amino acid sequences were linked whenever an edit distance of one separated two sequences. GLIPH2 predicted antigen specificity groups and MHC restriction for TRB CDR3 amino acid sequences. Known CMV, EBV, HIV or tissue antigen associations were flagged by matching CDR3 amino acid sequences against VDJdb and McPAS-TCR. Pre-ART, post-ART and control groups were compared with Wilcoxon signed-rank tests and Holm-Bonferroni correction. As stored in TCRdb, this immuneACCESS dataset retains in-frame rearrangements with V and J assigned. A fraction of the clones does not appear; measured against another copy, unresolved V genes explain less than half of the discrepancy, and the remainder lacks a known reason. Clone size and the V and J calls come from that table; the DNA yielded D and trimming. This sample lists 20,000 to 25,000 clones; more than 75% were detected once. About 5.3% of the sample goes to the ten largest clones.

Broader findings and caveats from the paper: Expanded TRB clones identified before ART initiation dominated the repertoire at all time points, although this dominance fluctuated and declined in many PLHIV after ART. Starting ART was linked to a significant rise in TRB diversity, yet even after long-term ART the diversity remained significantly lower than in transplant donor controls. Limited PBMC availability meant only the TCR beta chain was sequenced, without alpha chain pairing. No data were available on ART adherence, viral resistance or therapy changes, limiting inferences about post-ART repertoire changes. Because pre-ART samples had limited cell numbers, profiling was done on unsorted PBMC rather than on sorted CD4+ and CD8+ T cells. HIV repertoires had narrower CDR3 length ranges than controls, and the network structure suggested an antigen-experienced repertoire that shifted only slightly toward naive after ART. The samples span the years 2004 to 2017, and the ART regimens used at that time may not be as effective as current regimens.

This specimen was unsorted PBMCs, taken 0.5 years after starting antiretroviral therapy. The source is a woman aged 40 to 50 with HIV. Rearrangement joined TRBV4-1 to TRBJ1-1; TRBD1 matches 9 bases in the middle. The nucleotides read TGCGCCAGCAGCCAAGCGGGACAGGGATACACTGAAGCTTTCTTT. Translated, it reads CASSQAGQGYTEAFF.